A single sample gave rise to the 32 T cell receptor beta chains below, sequenced in a study of neurological immune-mediated disorders. TCRdb independently ran MiXCR on the 5' RACE reads; one entry per CDR3 protein. The sample records over 65,000 distinct CDR3 sequences, 2.5% to 3% being singletons. Material: PBMCs. The receptor set was obtained from a woman between 25 and 40 years old with multiple sclerosis.

The table lists this clonotype with many counts. The chain carries TRBV9 and TRBJ2-6; the match to TRBD1 covers 9 bases. Germline assignment: CDR1 SGDLS and CDR2 YYNGEE. With 4 bases clipped from V and 0 bases from J, the junction kept 11 bases outside the gene matches. CDR3 length: 19 residues. The CDR3 sequence is CASSPRLDRGNSGANVLTF. The DNA for the CDR3 is TGTGCCAGCAGCCCCCGCCTGGACAGGGGAAACTCTGGGGCCAACGTCCTGACTTTC.

Many counts were recorded for this clonotype. The chain combines TRBV5-1 with TRBJ1-6; 7 nucleotides agree with TRBD1. Germline CDR1 is SGHRS and CDR2 is YFSETQ. J was trimmed by 7 bases and V by 2 bases; bases with no gene match: 3. The CDR3 spans 14 residues. CDR3 sequence: CASSFGQENSPLHF. CDR3 DNA sequence: TGCGCCAGCAGCTTTGGACAGGAGAATTCACCCCTCCACTTT.

This clonotype was counted at least ten times. The CDR3 DNA sequence: TGTGCCAGCAGCTCCCCCTATGAAGGGACGGTATCCTACGAGCAGTACTTC. Its translation is CASSSPYEGTVSYEQYF. The chain has TRBV7-2 and TRBJ2-7; D might be TRBD1 or TRBD2, each matching 5 bases. The CDR3 is 17 amino acids. V shed 4 bases and J shed 1 base, with 20 bases lying between them. CDR1 is SGHTA and CDR2 is FQGNSA in the germline V gene.

This clonotype was detected ten times or more. The chain carries TRBV20-1 and TRBJ1-5; 11 bases map to TRBD1. Germline assignment: CDR1 DFQATT and CDR2 SNEGSKA (reference sequence). With V trimmed by 3 bases and J by 6 bases, 4 bases remained unmatched. The CDR3 extends over 14 amino acids. In DNA, the CDR3 is TGCAGTGCTAGCCCGGGACAGGGGGTTCAGCCCCAGCATTTT. Encoded protein: CSASPGQGVQPQHF.

This clonotype has at least ten counts. The chain recombines TRBV7-2 with TRBJ1-2; 8 bases are shared with TRBD1. Looked up from germline, CDR1 is SGHTA and CDR2 is FQGNSA. The V and J ends lost 1 base and 4 bases, in that order; junction bases with no gene match: 5. The CDR3 runs 15 residues. CDR3 amino acids: CASSLGPDRAYGYTF. DNA for the CDR3: TGTGCCAGCAGCTTAGGCCCGGACAGGGCCTATGGCTACACCTTC.

This clonotype was counted many times. The chain carries TRBV20-1 and TRBJ2-7; no definite D call. Trimming pared 0 bases from V and 2 bases from J, leaving 23 bases between. The germline gives CDR1 DFQATT, CDR2 SNEGSKA (reference sequence). The CDR3 is 18 amino acids. The CDR3 coding sequence is TGCAGTGCTAGAGATCTCCGAAACAGCGCTGATTCCCCCTACGAGCAGTACTTC. Its protein is CSARDLRNSADSPYEQYF.

Many counts were recorded for this clonotype. The chain combines TRBV20-1 with TRBJ2-7; D tentatively fits TRBD1 or TRBD2 (5 bases each). V was trimmed by 0 bases and J by 3 bases, leaving 15 bases between them. CDR3 length: 15 residues. CDR1 is DFQATT, CDR2 SNEGSKA, per germline (reference sequence). The CDR3 protein is CSARDQGANYYEQYF. CDR3 coding DNA: TGCAGTGCTAGAGATCAGGGAGCGAATTACTACGAGCAGTACTTC.

The sample holds many counts of this clonotype. V and J are TRBV7-2 and TRBJ1-5; D is undetermined. This CDR3 region has 15 residues. Between the trimmed V and J ends, which lost 1 base and 3 bases, there was a span of 10 bases. CDR1 is SGHTA and CDR2 is FQGNSA in the germline V gene. The CDR3 DNA reads as TGTGCCAGCAGCTTAGGGGCAGGCCCCAATCAGCCCCAGCATTTT. Amino acids: CASSLGAGPNQPQHF.

This clonotype was detected ten times or more. This chain uses TRBV29-1 with TRBJ2-7, with a possible D match to TRBD2 (6 bases). Germline V gives CDR1 SQVTM, CDR2 ANQGSEA. V was clipped by 6 bases and J by 3 bases, with 18 bases between them. CDR3 length equals 14 residues. Written as DNA, the CDR3 is TGCAGCGTCTCCGTTGGGGACTCTTACTACGAGCAGTACTTC. Translating it yields CSVSVGDSYYEQYF.

This clonotype was seen many times. V gene TRBV12-3 or TRBV12-4 combines with J gene TRBJ2-7; 9 bases are shared with TRBD1. The CDR3 length is 12 residues. V was clipped by 6 bases and J by 12 bases; unmatched bases: 9. The CDR3 DNA reads TGTGCCAGCAGCCGTGAGGGACAGGGTCTGTACTTC. Translation gives CASSREGQGLYF.

This clonotype was seen repeatedly, ten times or more. The chain joins TRBV6-6 to TRBJ1-2, with D unclear. This CDR3 has 12 amino acids. Germline V gene lookup returns CDR1 MNHNY and CDR2 SVGAGI (reference sequence). Trimming removed 2 bases at V and 8 bases at J, with 9 bases between. The CDR3 spells CASSYRLQGYTF. The CDR3 DNA follows: TGTGCCAGCAGTTACAGGCTTCAAGGCTACACCTTC.

This clonotype was seen ten or more times. This chain uses TRBV15 with TRBJ1-2, with unresolved D. V was trimmed by 0 bases and J by 8 bases, leaving 13 bases between them. The germline V gene has CDR1 LNHNV and CDR2 YYDKDF (reference sequence). This CDR3 has 14 amino acids. The CDR3 DNA follows: TGTGCCACCAGCAGAGATCCCCTCACTAGCGGCTACACCTTC. This encodes CATSRDPLTSGYTF.

Comments on this clonotype: One base away lies a much larger clone, so this may be a sequencing read error. The CDR3 here is CASTFLDTKYF. The DNA of the CDR3 is TGTGCCAGCACCTTTCTGGATACGAAGTATTTT. This chain uses TRBV7-9 with TRBJ2-3; D not certain. This CDR3 is built from 11 residues. CDR1 is SEHNR, CDR2 FQNEAQ, per germline (reference sequence). Looking up the rest from reference TRBV7-9 and TRBJ2-3 gives the full variable domain: DTGVSQNPRHKITKRGQNVTFRCDPISEHNRLYWYRQTLGQGPEFLTYFQNEAQLEKSRLLSDRFSAERPKGSFSTLEIQRTEQGDSAMYLCASTFLDTKYFGPGTRLTVL.

This clonotype was counted ten times or more. The rearrangement joins TRBV20-1 to TRBJ2-2; D might be TRBD2 (7 bases). V lost 2 bases to trimming and J lost 4 bases, with 17 bases between them. Germline V gene lookup returns CDR1 DFQATT and CDR2 SNEGSKA (reference sequence). The CDR3 contains 16 residues. The CDR3 is CSARSGGGSGTGELFF. The CDR3 DNA is TGCAGTGCTAGATCGGGGGGCGGGAGCGGCACCGGGGAGCTGTTTTTT.

This clonotype has at least ten counts. V is TRBV20-1 and J is TRBJ2-1, with D perhaps matching TRBD1 or TRBD2 (5 bases each). Looked up from germline, CDR1 is DFQATT and CDR2 is SNEGSKA (reference sequence). Deletions cut 6 bases from V and 2 bases from J, with 8 bases between. This CDR3 is built from 12 residues. The CDR3 nucleotides read TGCAGTGCACCGGGACCCTACAATGAGCAGTTCTTC. This sequence encodes CSAPGPYNEQFF.

Points on this clonotype: Being one base from a much bigger clone, this may be a read error. The chain employs TRBV25-1 and TRBJ1-6; 7 bases align to TRBD1. The CDR3 spans 15 residues. From germline, CDR1 is MGHDK and CDR2 SYGVNS. The CDR3 is CASSETGFASSPLNF. The CDR3 DNA reads as TGTGCCAGCAGTGAGACAGGGTTCGCAAGTTCACCCCTCAACTTT. Full variable domain (outside the CDR3, taken from reference TRBV25-1 and TRBJ1-6): EADIYQTPRYLVIGTGKKITLECSQTMGHDKMYWYQQDPGMELHLIHYSYGVNSTEKGDLSSESTVSRIRTEHFPLTLESARPSHTSQYLCASSETGFASSPLNFGNGTRLTVT.

This clonotype has ten or more counts. The chain combines TRBV9 with TRBJ2-7, with 9 bases fitting TRBD2. The junction had 7 bases not matched to a gene; V was cut back by 3 bases and J by 0 bases. The CDR3 is 16 amino acids. CDR1 is SGDLS and CDR2 is YYNGEE in the germline V gene. The CDR3 coding sequence is TGTGCCAGCAGCGAGGGCCTAGCGGGGCCCTCCTACGAGCAGTACTTC. Its protein is CASSEGLAGPSYEQYF.

This clonotype was seen many times. The chain links TRBV7-2 to TRBJ2-7, with D maybe TRBD2 (6 bases). This CDR3 is built from 15 residues. Trimming cost V 5 bases and J 7 bases, with 21 bases left between them. Germline CDR1 is SGHTA and CDR2 is FQGNSA. The CDR3 sequence is CASSQRGGRYSEQYF. The CDR3 DNA is TGTGCCAGCAGCCAGAGGGGAGGTCGATATAGTGAGCAGTACTTC.

This clonotype was detected many times. The chain links TRBV24-1 to TRBJ2-2; no firm D call. This CDR3 spans 15 amino acids. V was cut by 4 bases and J by 6 bases, with 14 bases left in between. In germline, CDR1 is KGHDR, CDR2 SFDVKD. The CDR3, as DNA: TGTGCCACCAGTGACTCCGGACGAGTGGCCGGGGAGCTGTTTTTT. Amino acid sequence: CATSDSGRVAGELFF.

This clonotype showed up many times. The CDR3 loop is CASSYSPPGQGPTDTQYF. DNA of the CDR3: TGTGCCAGCAGTTACTCACCCCCGGGACAGGGGCCCACAGATACGCAGTATTTT. The rearrangement links TRBV6-5 to TRBJ2-3, with 10 positions matching TRBD1. The CDR3 has 18 amino acids. Germline loops: CDR1 MNHEY, CDR2 SVGAGI. The V gene end was trimmed by 0 bases and the J gene end by 2 bases; junction bases not matched to a gene: 8.

This clonotype was seen repeatedly, ten times or more. This chain joins TRBV5-1 and TRBJ2-6; D unresolved. Germline V gene lookup returns CDR1 SGHRS and CDR2 YFSETQ. V lost 4 bases, J lost 1 base, and 12 bases lay in between. This CDR3 contains 16 residues. CDR3 DNA sequence: TGCGCCAGCAGCCCGGGCCATTCTTCTGGGGCCAACGTCCTGACTTTC. Its translation: CASSPGHSSGANVLTF. The full variable domain, in which reference TRBV5-1 and TRBJ2-6 provide the parts outside the CDR3, is KAGVTQTPRYLIKTRGQQVTLSCSPISGHRSVSWYQQTPGQGLQFLFEYFSETQRNKGNFPGRFSGRQFSNSRSEMNVSTLELGDSALYLCASSPGHSSGANVLTFGAGSRLTVL.

This clonotype was recorded at least ten times. This rearrangement joins TRBV29-1 to TRBJ2-1; D is ambiguous. The V gene lost 4 bases and the J gene lost 4 bases, with 5 bases spanning the gap. CDR3 size: 11 residues. CDR1 is SQVTM and CDR2 is ANQGSEA in the germline V gene. CDR3 region: CSVVVYNEQFF. Here the CDR3 DNA reads TGCAGCGTTGTAGTATACAATGAGCAGTTCTTC.

This clonotype was counted at least ten times. The gene calls are TRBV28 and TRBJ1-2, with 8 positions matching TRBD1. The CDR3 spans 15 residues. The junction had 7 bases not matched to a gene; V was cut back by 3 bases and J by 4 bases. Germline V CDR1 and CDR2: MDHEN, SYDVKM. The DNA of the CDR3 is TGTGCCAGCAGTTTTGGGCAGGGGGCTGGCTATGGCTACACCTTC. Translation gives CASSFGQGAGYGYTF.

Ten or more counts support this clonotype. This rearrangement joins TRBV29-1 to TRBJ2-5; 8 bases line up with TRBD2. From germline, CDR1 is SQVTM and CDR2 ANQGSEA. The CDR3 is 15 amino acids. Trimming at V came to 7 bases and at J to 5 bases, leaving 15 bases not matched to a gene. The CDR3: CSGRLAGMEFETQYF. The CDR3 DNA follows: TGCAGCGGCCGGTTAGCGGGAATGGAGTTTGAGACCCAGTACTTC.

This clonotype came up many times. The chain combines TRBV7-9 with TRBJ2-5; a possible D gene is TRBD2 (6 bases). With 5 bases removed from V and 4 bases from J, the gap between germline ends came to 17 bases. CDR1 and CDR2 from the germline V gene are SEHNR and FQNEAQ (reference sequence). The CDR3 contains 15 residues. The CDR3 sequence: CASSPLAAVGETQYF. Written as DNA, the CDR3 is TGTGCCAGCAGCCCACTAGCTGCCGTTGGAGAGACCCAGTACTTC. The variable domain in full, completed from reference TRBV7-9 and TRBJ2-5, reads DTGVSQNPRHKITKRGQNVTFRCDPISEHNRLYWYRQTLGQGPEFLTYFQNEAQLEKSRLLSDRFSAERPKGSFSTLEIQRTEQGDSAMYLCASSPLAAVGETQYFGPGTRLLVL.

This clonotype has at least ten counts. The chain employs TRBV7-9 and TRBJ2-3; D is tentatively TRBD1 or TRBD2 (5 bases each). V lost 5 bases to trimming and J lost 2 bases, with 11 bases between them. The germline V gene has CDR1 SEHNR and CDR2 FQNEAQ (reference sequence). The CDR3 sequence is 14 residues long. The CDR3 sequence: CASSPRDPTDTQYF. Written as DNA, the CDR3 is TGTGCCAGCAGCCCTAGGGACCCCACAGATACGCAGTATTTT.

This clonotype was seen ten or more times. The J gene is TRBJ1-2, the V gene TRBV5-6; D perhaps matches TRBD1 (5 bases). Trimming removed 4 bases at V and 11 bases at J, with 12 bases between. CDR3 length: 11 amino acids. Germline lookup yields CDR1 SGHDT and CDR2 YYEEEE. The DNA of the CDR3 is TGTGCCAGCAGCATCGAGGGGATATACACCTTC. This translates into CASSIEGIYTF. Drawing the rest from reference TRBV5-6 and TRBJ1-2, the complete variable domain is DAGVTQSPTHLIKTRGQQVTLRCSPKSGHDTVSWYQQALGQGPQFIFQYYEEEERQRGNFPDRFSGHQFPNYSSELNVNALLLGDSALYLCASSIEGIYTFGSGTRLTVV.

This clonotype was observed many times. The chain combines TRBV7-9 with TRBJ2-2; 8 nucleotides agree with TRBD1. The V and J ends lost 6 bases and 6 bases, in that order; junction bases with no gene match: 9. In germline, CDR1 is SEHNR, CDR2 FQNEAQ (reference sequence). The CDR3 runs 15 residues. CDR3 amino acids: CASSAGTGWAGELFF. The DNA for the CDR3 is TGTGCCAGCAGTGCCGGGACAGGATGGGCCGGGGAGCTGTTTTTT. The whole variable domain, remainder taken from reference TRBV7-9 and TRBJ2-2, is DTGVSQNPRHKITKRGQNVTFRCDPISEHNRLYWYRQTLGQGPEFLTYFQNEAQLEKSRLLSDRFSAERPKGSFSTLEIQRTEQGDSAMYLCASSAGTGWAGELFFGEGSRLTVL.

This clonotype was detected ten times or more. V and J are TRBV29-1 and TRBJ2-7; tentatively, D is TRBD1 (6 bases). Per germline, CDR1 SQVTM and CDR2 ANQGSEA. The CDR3 runs 11 residues. V lost 4 bases and J 4 bases, leaving 8 bases between the germline ends. CDR3 nucleotide sequence: TGCAGCGTTGCTACAGGGTACGAGCAGTACTTC. This codes for CSVATGYEQYF.

The V call is TRBV10-3, the J call TRBJ2-3, with TRBD2 matching 13 bases. CDR3 size: 18 residues. The V gene's germline CDR1 is ENHRY and CDR2 SYGVKD. V was pared by 2 bases and J by 0 bases, with 5 bases of the junction left unmatched. Written as DNA, the CDR3 is TGTGCCATCAGTGAGCGGGGGACTAGCGGGACAAGCACAGATACGCAGTATTTT. The encoded protein is CAISERGTSGTSTDTQYF.

This clonotype was counted at least ten times. The chain employs TRBV5-1 and TRBJ2-3, with TRBD1 identical over 7 bases. Germline CDR1 is SGHRS and CDR2 is YFSETQ. This CDR3 contains 14 residues. V lost 0 bases to trimming and J lost 5 bases; unmatched junction nucleotides: 3. For the CDR3, the DNA is TGCGCCAGCAGCTTGGGGGACAGCGTAGATACGCAGTATTTT. It specifies CASSLGDSVDTQYF.

This clonotype has a count of ten or more. The rearrangement links TRBV7-9 to TRBJ1-2, with a possible D match to TRBD1 (5 bases). The CDR3 is made up of 15 amino acids. V lost 1 base and J 0 bases, leaving 9 bases between the germline ends. CDR1 and CDR2 from the germline V gene are SEHNR and FQNEAQ (reference sequence). CDR3 sequence: CASSLGDGANYGYTF. CDR3 sequence (DNA): TGTGCCAGCAGCTTAGGGGACGGAGCTAACTATGGCTACACCTTC.